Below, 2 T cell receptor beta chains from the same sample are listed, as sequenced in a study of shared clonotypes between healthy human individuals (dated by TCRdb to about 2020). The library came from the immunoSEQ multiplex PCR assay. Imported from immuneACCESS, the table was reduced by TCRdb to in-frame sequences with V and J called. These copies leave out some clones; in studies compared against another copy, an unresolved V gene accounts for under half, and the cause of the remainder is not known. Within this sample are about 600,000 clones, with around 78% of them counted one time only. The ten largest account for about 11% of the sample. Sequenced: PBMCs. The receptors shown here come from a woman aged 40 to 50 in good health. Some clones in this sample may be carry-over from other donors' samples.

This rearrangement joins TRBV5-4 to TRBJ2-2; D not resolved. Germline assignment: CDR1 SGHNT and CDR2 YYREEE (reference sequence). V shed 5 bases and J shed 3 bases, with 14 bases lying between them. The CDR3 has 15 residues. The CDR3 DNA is TGTGCCAGCAGTACTTTGGGGAAGGACACCGGGGAGCTGTTTTTT. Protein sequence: CASSTLGKDTGELFF.

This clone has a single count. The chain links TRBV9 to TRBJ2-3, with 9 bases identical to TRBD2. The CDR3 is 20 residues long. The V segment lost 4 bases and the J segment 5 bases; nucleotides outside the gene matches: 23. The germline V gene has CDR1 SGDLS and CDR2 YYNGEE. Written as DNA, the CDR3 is TGTGCCAGCAGCCCTCCGAGGAAACTAGCGGGTCCAGAGAGTGGAGATACGCAGTATTTT. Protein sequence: CASSPPRKLAGPESGDTQYF.